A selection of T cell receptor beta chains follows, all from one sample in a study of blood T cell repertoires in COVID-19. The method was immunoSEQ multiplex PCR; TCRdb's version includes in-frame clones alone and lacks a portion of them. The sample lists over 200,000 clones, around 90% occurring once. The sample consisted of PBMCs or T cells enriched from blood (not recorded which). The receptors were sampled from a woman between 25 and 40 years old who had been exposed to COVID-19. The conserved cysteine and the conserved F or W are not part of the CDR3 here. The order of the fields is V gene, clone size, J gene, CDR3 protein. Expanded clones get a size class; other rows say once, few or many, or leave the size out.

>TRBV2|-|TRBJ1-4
ASKGQGWGKLF
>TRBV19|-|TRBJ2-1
ASTRGLAGGNEQF
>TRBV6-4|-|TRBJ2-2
ASSEQANTGELF
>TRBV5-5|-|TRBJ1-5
ASSWAPSNQPQH
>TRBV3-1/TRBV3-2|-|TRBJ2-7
ASSQGLGQAYEQY
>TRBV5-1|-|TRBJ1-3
ASSLGGTKPSGNTIY
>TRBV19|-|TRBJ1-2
ASSIRGVGYT
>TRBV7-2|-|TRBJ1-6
ASSPGQWGSPLH
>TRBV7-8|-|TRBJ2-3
ASSLDGVNTQY
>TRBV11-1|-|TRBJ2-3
ASSLGTSGNTDTQY
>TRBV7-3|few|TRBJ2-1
ASSWSGGSNEQF
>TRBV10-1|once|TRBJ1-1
ASRPAGGFDTEAF
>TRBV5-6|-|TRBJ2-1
ASSLNSEQF
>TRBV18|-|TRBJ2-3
ASSPILAGYGGTDTQY
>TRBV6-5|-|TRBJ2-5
ASSMGQGGETQY
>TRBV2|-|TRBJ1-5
ASSDRVSNQPQH
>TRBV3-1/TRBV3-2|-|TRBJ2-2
ASSREDWGELF
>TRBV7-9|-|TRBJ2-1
ASSFGLPYNEQF
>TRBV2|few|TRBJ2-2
ASSARTGGFPGELF
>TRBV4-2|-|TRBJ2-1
ASSHPTGLAGGGYNEQF
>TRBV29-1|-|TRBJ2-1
SVWDRIDEQF
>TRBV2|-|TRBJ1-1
ASSQRQGANTEAF
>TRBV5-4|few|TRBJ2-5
ASSAKTGGETQY
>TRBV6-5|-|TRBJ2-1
ASSLSLAGEGHEQF
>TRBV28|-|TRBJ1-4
ASSLTQGNNEKLF
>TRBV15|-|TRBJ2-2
ATSPSPGTSGRAHTGELF
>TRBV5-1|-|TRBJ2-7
ASSLAASYEQY
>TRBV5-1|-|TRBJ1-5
ASSLATRAQPQH
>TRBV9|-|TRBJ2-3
ASSVVGQGADTQY
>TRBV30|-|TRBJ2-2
AWAWTHTGELF
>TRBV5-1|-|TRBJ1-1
ASSLGQGISEAF
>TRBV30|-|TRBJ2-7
AWSVRWGTAAEQY
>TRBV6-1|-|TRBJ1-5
ASSAQGGGPNQPQH
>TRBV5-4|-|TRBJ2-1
ASIQQGTPEQF
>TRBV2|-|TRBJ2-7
AESRERGGGQY
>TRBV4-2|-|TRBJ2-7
ASSQDASGLPTYEQY
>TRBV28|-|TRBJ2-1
ASSSTPSNEQF
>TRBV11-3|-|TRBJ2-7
ASSLDRGEQY
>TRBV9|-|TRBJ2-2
ASRGDSGTPNTGELF
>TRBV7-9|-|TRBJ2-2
ASSLFGLAGGPDGGELF
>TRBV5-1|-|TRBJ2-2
ASSLIAGQGITGELF
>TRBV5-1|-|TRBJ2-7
ASSLGIAGGLYEQY
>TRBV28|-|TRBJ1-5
ASSPLGGGQPQH
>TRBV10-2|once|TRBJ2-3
ASSEGGLRTDTQY